The 27 T cell receptor beta chains listed next were all sequenced from one sample in a study of technical replicates of blood from a handful of donors. TCRdb's table, derived via immunoSEQ multiplex PCR, lists solely in-frame clones and lacks some. The table lists 75,000 to 90,000 clones, around 90% of them singletons. The sequenced sample was T cells isolated from PBMCs. The origin of the receptors is a human donor in good health.

This sequence joins TRBV4-1 and TRBJ2-7; 7 nucleotides match TRBD2. Germline V lookup: CDR1 MGHRA, CDR2 YSYEKL. This CDR3 is 14 amino acids long. V lost 3 bases to trimming and J lost 2 bases; unmatched junction nucleotides: 4. This CDR3 reads CASSHPSGTYEQYF. The CDR3, as DNA: TGCGCCAGCAGCCATCCTAGCGGAACCTACGAGCAGTACTTC.

The chain has TRBV2 and TRBJ2-1, with D tentatively TRBD2 (5 bases). Per the germline V gene, CDR1 is SNHLY and CDR2 is FYNNEI. The CDR3 length is 14 residues. V was pared by 8 bases and J by 0 bases, with 11 bases between. CDR3 protein: CASGRENSYNEQFF. CDR3 bases: TGTGCCAGCGGGAGAGAAAACTCCTACAATGAGCAGTTCTTC.

This rearrangement joins TRBV11-3 to TRBJ2-3; 8 nucleotides agree with TRBD1. V dropped 0 bases and J dropped 7; count of bases not matched to a gene: 9. Germline CDR1 SGHNT, CDR2 YENEEA. This CDR3 has 16 amino acids. For the CDR3, the DNA is TGTGCCAGCAGCTTAGATTCCGGACAGGGCGGTTATACGCAGTATTTT. Translated, it gives CASSLDSGQGGYTQYF.

This chain uses TRBV2 with TRBJ2-1, with TRBD1 matching over 11 bases. Germline-derived CDR1 and CDR2 are SNHLY and FYNNEI. The CDR3 totals 13 residues. The trim removed 11 bases at V and 7 bases at J, leaving 7 bases unmatched. CDR3 nucleotides: TGTGCCGGGTCCCGGGACAGGGGGAATGAGCAGTTCTTC. Residues: CAGSRDRGNEQFF. Full variable domain (missing parts from reference TRBV2 and TRBJ2-1): EPEVTQTPSHQVTQMGQEVILRCVPISNHLYFYWYRQILGQKVEFLVSFYNNEISEKSEIFDDQFSVERPDGSNFTLKIRSTKLEDSAMYFCAGSRDRGNEQFFGPGTRLTVL.

The rearrangement joins TRBV5-4 to TRBJ2-2; a weak D match, TRBD2 (6 bases). The germline V gene encodes CDR1 SGHNT and CDR2 YYREEE (reference sequence). This CDR3 is 15 amino acids long. Trimming shortened V by 2 bases and J by 0 bases, and 8 bases separated the two germline ends. CDR3 region: CASSFGTPNTGELFF. CDR3 DNA: TGTGCCAGCAGCTTCGGGACTCCGAACACCGGGGAGCTGTTTTTT. Drawing the rest from reference TRBV5-4 and TRBJ2-2, the complete variable domain is ETGVTQSPTHLIKTRGQQVTLRCSSQSGHNTVSWYQQALGQGPQFIFQYYREEENGRGNFPPRFSGLQFPNYSSELNVNALELDDSALYLCASSFGTPNTGELFFGEGSRLTVL.

The chain joins TRBV5-8 to TRBJ2-3, with 8 bases lining up with TRBD2. Unmatched junction bases numbered 7, after V lost 7 bases and J lost 3 bases. In germline, CDR1 is SGHTS, CDR2 YDEGEE. The CDR3 length is 14 residues. DNA of the CDR3: TGTGCCAGCCGTAGCAGCGGGAGTACAGATACGCAGTATTTT. As protein: CASRSSGSTDTQYF.

The chain combines TRBV5-1 with TRBJ1-2; 7 bases are shared with TRBD1. CDR1 is SGHRS and CDR2 is YFSETQ in the germline V gene. This CDR3 is built from 14 residues. V lost 2 bases and J lost 8; bases outside the gene matches: 9. CDR3 sequence (DNA): TGCGCCAGCAGCTTCGACAGGGTTGCTTACGGCTACACCTTC. This gives the protein CASSFDRVAYGYTF.

The chain joins TRBV28 to TRBJ2-2; 8 bases align to TRBD1. The CDR3 extends over 15 amino acids. CDR1 is MDHEN and CDR2 is SYDVKM in the germline V gene. With 6 bases clipped from V and 4 bases from J, the junction kept 7 bases outside the gene matches. The DNA of the CDR3 is TGTGCCAGCAGCCGGCAGGGGGCCTTCACCGGGGAGCTGTTTTTT. It specifies CASSRQGAFTGELFF.

This sequence joins TRBV7-3 and TRBJ2-1; TRBD2 matches 8 bases. CDR1 and CDR2 (germline): SGHTA, FQGTGA. There are 15 residues in the CDR3. Trimming cost V 5 bases and J 3 bases; bases outside gene matches: 6. Here the CDR3 DNA reads TGTGCCAGCAGCGCACTAGCGGAGAGCTACAATGAGCAGTTCTTC. Residues: CASSALAESYNEQFF.

This rearrangement joins TRBV5-6 to TRBJ2-5; no firm D call. V was cut by 0 bases and J by 1 base, with 4 bases left in between. The CDR3 totals 13 residues. Germline values: CDR1 SGHDT, CDR2 YYEEEE. The CDR3 nucleotides are TGTGCCAGCAGCTTGGACTTCCAAGAGACCCAGTACTTC. Residues: CASSLDFQETQYF.

V is TRBV28 and J is TRBJ2-4; 8 nucleotides match TRBD2. Germline values: CDR1 MDHEN, CDR2 SYDVKM. Trimming cost V 10 bases and J 7 bases; bases outside gene matches: 3. The CDR3 consists of 11 residues. The CDR3 DNA reads as TGTGCCAACGGACTAGCTAACATTCAGTACTTC. This sequence encodes CANGLANIQYF.

This chain uses TRBV28 with TRBJ2-1, with TRBD2 identical over 8 bases. Germline V CDR1 and CDR2: MDHEN, SYDVKM. Trimming took 5 bases from V and 5 from J; bases not matched to a gene: 23. There are 20 residues in the CDR3. CDR3 bases: TGTGCCAGCAGTACCCTATTCGTGGGGTCGAAGCGGGAGTCCGACAATGAGCAGTTCTTC. The encoded protein is CASSTLFVGSKRESDNEQFF.

V is TRBV7-9 and J is TRBJ2-1, with D tentatively TRBD2 (7 bases). This CDR3 is built from 16 residues. Trimming took 1 base from V and 9 from J, leaving 19 bases between them. CDR1 and CDR2 from the germline V gene are SEHNR and FQNEAQ (reference sequence). In DNA form, the CDR3 reads TGTGCCAGCAGCTTAGAAGGGGGGGACTTGTATGGTGAGCAGTTCTTC. It translates to CASSLEGGDLYGEQFF. The variable domain in full, completed from reference TRBV7-9 and TRBJ2-1, reads DTGVSQNPRHKITKRGQNVTFRCDPISEHNRLYWYRQTLGQGPEFLTYFQNEAQLEKSRLLSDRFSAERPKGSFSTLEIQRTEQGDSAMYLCASSLEGGDLYGEQFFGPGTRLTVL.

This clone was detected only once. The V and J genes are TRBV6-5 and TRBJ1-5; TRBD1 might be the D (5 bases). CDR3 length: 15 amino acids. Trimming pared 6 bases from V and 0 bases from J, leaving 12 bases between. CDR1 and CDR2 (germline): MNHEY, SVGAGI. Here the CDR3 reads CASRTDTYSNQPQHF. CDR3 nucleotide sequence: TGTGCCAGCAGGACAGACACCTATAGCAATCAGCCCCAGCATTTT.

The chain has TRBV19 and TRBJ2-3, with 12 bases identical to TRBD2. Trimming removed 6 bases from V and 6 bases from J; junction bases left unmatched: 16. Per the germline V gene, CDR1 is LNHDA and CDR2 is SQIVND (reference sequence). There are 18 residues in the CDR3. For the CDR3, the DNA is TGTGCCAGTAGCCAGGCTGTGGGACTAGCGGGCCCGCGGGATACGCAGTATTTT. Amino acids: CASSQAVGLAGPRDTQYF.

This chain links TRBV5-4 with TRBJ2-3; D not certain. The CDR3 length is 15 residues. Germline assignment: CDR1 SGHNT and CDR2 YYREEE (reference sequence). Trimming took off 0 bases at V and 2 bases at J, with 10 bases between the two ends. The CDR3 coding sequence is TGTGCCAGCAGCTTGGACAGCCCCTACACAGATACGCAGTATTTT. It encodes CASSLDSPYTDTQYF.

V gene TRBV1 combines with J gene TRBJ2-7; TRBD2 reflects the table's D call only, with no check against the DNA. TRBV1 is noted as a pseudogene. The CDR3 runs to 14 residues. CDR3 nucleotides: TGCACCAGCAGCCCAGGGACTTTTGCCTACGAGCAGTACTTC. It encodes CTSSPGTFAYEQYF.

The sample holds one count of this clone. As DNA, the CDR3 is TGTGCCAGCCTAGAGGAGACTGACGAGCAGTACTTC. Translating gives CASLEETDEQYF. The chain uses TRBV2 and TRBJ2-7; D unclear. V shed 8 bases and J shed 5 bases, with 13 bases lying between them. Germline V gene data show CDR1 as SNHLY and CDR2 as FYNNEI. The CDR3 runs 12 residues.

This chain links TRBV9 with TRBJ1-3; TRBD1 might be the D (5 bases). V dropped 0 bases and J dropped 2 bases, with 12 bases sitting between them. Per germline, CDR1 SGDLS and CDR2 YYNGEE. The length of the CDR3 is 16 residues. This CDR3 is CASSVETGPAGNTIYF. The CDR3 coding sequence is TGTGCCAGCAGCGTAGAAACAGGCCCTGCTGGAAACACCATATATTTT.

The V and J genes are TRBV30 and TRBJ2-2, with 9 bases fitting TRBD2. The J segment lost 3 bases and the V segment lost 0 bases, leaving 5 bases of the junction unmatched. The CDR3 length is 16 residues. Germline CDR1 GTSNPN, CDR2 SVGIG (reference sequence). This chain's CDR3 is CAWSVDSGGYTGELFF. The CDR3 bases are TGTGCCTGGAGTGTAGATAGCGGGGGTTACACCGGGGAGCTGTTTTTT.

This rearrangement joins TRBV7-6 to TRBJ2-4; 7 bases map to TRBD2. Germline values: CDR1 SGHVS, CDR2 FNYEAQ. The CDR3 runs to 16 residues. With V trimmed by 5 bases and J by 8 bases, 15 bases remained unmatched. The CDR3 spells CASSPPPAGVVDIQYF. In DNA form, the CDR3 reads TGTGCCAGCAGCCCACCACCGGCGGGGGTCGTGGACATTCAGTACTTC.

V gene TRBV2 combines with J gene TRBJ1-1; D might be TRBD1 (5 bases). The CDR3 has 13 residues. V was pared by 9 bases and J by 4 bases, with 15 bases between. Germline V gene lookup returns CDR1 SNHLY and CDR2 FYNNEI. The CDR3 nucleotides read TGTGCCAGTCGGAACCCAGGGCCCACTGAAGCTTTCTTT. Protein product: CASRNPGPTEAFF.

This chain connects TRBV19 to TRBJ2-7; tentatively, D is TRBD1 (6 bases). This CDR3 contains 12 residues. V was clipped by 9 bases and J by 1 base, with 10 bases between them. From germline, CDR1 is LNHDA and CDR2 SQIVND (reference sequence). CDR3 region: CASGGQSYEQYF. The CDR3 coding sequence is TGTGCCAGCGGAGGACAGTCCTACGAGCAGTACTTC.

The rearrangement links TRBV4-1 to TRBJ2-5, with 7 nucleotides matching TRBD2. Per germline, CDR1 MGHRA and CDR2 YSYEKL. CDR3 length: 18 amino acids. V shed 1 base and J 1 base; nucleotides not matched to a gene: 12. CDR3 DNA: TGCGCCAGCAGCCAAGGCACTTCTAGCGGACGGTTCCAAGAGACCCAGTACTTC. This encodes CASSQGTSSGRFQETQYF.

The rearrangement uses TRBV28 and TRBJ2-7; the match to TRBD2 covers 10 bases. Trimming cost V 6 bases and J 3 bases; bases outside gene matches: 11. Germline V CDR1 and CDR2: MDHEN, SYDVKM. This CDR3 is built from 16 residues. CDR3 region: CASRPIAGGVFYEQYF. In DNA, the CDR3 is TGTGCCAGCAGACCCATAGCGGGAGGTGTATTCTACGAGCAGTACTTC.

Here the CDR3 DNA reads TGTGCCAGCAGTGCGCAACCTTGGACAGGGAGGCTTTCCGGGGAGCTGTTTTTT. This sequence encodes CASSAQPWTGRLSGELFF. The chain employs TRBV6-1 and TRBJ2-2; 8 bases are shared with TRBD1. Trimming removed 4 bases from V and 6 bases from J; junction bases left unmatched: 16. CDR3 length: 18 residues. CDR1 MNHNS and CDR2 SASEGT come from the germline V gene.

The genes are TRBV30 and TRBJ2-3; D is ambiguous. This CDR3 is 11 amino acids long. Germline CDR1 reads GTSNPN; CDR2 reads SVGIG (reference sequence). The V and J ends lost 2 bases and 4 bases respectively, with 4 bases between them. CDR3 sequence reads: CAWSFADTQYF. CDR3 DNA: TGTGCCTGGAGTTTCGCAGATACGCAGTATTTT.